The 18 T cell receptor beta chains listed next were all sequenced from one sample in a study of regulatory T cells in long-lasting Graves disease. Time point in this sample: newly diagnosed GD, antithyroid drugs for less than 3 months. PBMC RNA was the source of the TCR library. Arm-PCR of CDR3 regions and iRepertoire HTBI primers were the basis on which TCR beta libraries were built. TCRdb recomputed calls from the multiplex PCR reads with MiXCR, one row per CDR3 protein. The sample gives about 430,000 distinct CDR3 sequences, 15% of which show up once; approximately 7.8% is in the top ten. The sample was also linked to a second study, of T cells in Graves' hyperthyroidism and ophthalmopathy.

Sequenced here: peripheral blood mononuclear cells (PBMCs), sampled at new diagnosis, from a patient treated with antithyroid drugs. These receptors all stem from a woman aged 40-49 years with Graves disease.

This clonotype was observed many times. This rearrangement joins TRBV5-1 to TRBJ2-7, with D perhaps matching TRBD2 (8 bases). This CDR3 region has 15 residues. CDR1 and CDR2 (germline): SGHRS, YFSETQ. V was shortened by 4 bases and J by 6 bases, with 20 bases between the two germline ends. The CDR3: CASSGGDSGSGEQYF. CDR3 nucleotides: TGCGCCAGCAGCGGTGGGGACAGCGGGAGTGGCGAGCAGTACTTC. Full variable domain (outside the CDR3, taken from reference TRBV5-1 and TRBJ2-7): KAGVTQTPRYLIKTRGQQVTLSCSPISGHRSVSWYQQTPGQGLQFLFEYFSETQRNKGNFPGRFSGRQFSNSRSEMNVSTLELGDSALYLCASSGGDSGSGEQYFGPGTRLTVT.

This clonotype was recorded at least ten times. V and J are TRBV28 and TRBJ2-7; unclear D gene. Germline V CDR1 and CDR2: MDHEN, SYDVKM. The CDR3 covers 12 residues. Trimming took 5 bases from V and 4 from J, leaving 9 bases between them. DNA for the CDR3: TGTGCCAGCAGTCCGCATATGTACGAGCAGTACTTC. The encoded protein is CASSPHMYEQYF.

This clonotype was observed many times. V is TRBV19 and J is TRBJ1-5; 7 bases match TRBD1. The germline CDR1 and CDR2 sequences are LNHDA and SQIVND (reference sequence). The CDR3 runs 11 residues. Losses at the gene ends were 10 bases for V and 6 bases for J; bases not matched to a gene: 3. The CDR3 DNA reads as TGTGCCACCGGGACAGTTCAGCCCCAGCATTTT. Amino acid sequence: CATGTVQPQHF.

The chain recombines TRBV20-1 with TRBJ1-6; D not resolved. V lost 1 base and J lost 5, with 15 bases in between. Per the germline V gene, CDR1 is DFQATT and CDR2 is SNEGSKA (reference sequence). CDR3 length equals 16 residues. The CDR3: CSARVNGLPDNSPLHF. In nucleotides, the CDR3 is TGCAGTGCTAGAGTTAACGGCCTCCCCGATAATTCACCCCTCCACTTT.

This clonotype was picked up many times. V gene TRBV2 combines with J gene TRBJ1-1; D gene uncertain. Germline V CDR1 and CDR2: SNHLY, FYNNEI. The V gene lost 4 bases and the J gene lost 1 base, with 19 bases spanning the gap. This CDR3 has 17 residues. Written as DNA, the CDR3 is TGTGCCAGCAGTGTGGATGATCTGCGTTGGGGGAACACTGAAGCTTTCTTT. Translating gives CASSVDDLRWGNTEAFF.

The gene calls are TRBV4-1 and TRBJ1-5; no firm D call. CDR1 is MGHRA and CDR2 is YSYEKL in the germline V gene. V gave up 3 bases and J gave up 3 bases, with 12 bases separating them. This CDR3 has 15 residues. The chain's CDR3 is CASSQDTWDNQPQHF. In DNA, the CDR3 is TGCGCCAGCAGCCAGGATACATGGGACAATCAGCCCCAGCATTTT.

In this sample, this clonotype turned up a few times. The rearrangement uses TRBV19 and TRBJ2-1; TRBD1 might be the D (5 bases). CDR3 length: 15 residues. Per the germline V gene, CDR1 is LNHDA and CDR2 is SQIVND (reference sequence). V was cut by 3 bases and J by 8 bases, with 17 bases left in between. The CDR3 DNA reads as TGTGCCAGTAGTATGCCAGGGTATCATTTCGATGAGCAGTTCTTC. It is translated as CASSMPGYHFDEQFF. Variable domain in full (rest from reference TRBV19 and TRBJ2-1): DGGITQSPKYLFRKEGQNVTLSCEQNLNHDAMYWYRQDPGQGLRLIYYSQIVNDFQKGDIAEGYSVSREKKESFPLTVTSAQKNPTAFYLCASSMPGYHFDEQFFGPGTRLTVL.

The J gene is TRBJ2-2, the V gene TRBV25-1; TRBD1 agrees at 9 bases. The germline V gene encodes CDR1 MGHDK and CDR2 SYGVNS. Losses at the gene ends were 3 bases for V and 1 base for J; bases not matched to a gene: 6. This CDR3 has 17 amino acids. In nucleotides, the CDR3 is TGTGCCAGCAGTGATCTCCGGGACAGGGAGAACACCGGGGAGCTGTTTTTT. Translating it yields CASSDLRDRENTGELFF.

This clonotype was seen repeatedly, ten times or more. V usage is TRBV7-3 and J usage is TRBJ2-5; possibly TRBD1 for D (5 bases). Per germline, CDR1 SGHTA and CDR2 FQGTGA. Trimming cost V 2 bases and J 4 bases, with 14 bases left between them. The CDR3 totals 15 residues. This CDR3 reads CASSLESGFGETQYF. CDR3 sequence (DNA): TGTGCCAGCAGCTTAGAGTCAGGGTTCGGAGAGACCCAGTACTTC. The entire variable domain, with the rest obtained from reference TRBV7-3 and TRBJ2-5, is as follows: GAGVSQTPSNKVTEKGKYVELRCDPISGHTALYWYRQSLGQGPEFLIYFQGTGAADDSGLPNDRFFAVRPEGSVSTLKIQRTERGDSAVYLCASSLESGFGETQYFGPGTRLLVL.

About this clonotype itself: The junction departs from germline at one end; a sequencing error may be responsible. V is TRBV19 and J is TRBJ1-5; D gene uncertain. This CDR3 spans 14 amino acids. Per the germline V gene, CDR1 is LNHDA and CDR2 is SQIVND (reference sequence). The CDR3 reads CASSIGRSNQPRHF. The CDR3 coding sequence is TGTGCCAGTAGTATAGGCCGGAGCAATCAGCCCCGGCATTTT.

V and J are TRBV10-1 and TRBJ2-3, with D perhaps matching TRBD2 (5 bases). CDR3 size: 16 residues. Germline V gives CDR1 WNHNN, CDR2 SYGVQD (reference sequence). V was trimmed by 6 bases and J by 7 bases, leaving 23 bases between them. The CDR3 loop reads CASSPQPGRGGYTQYF. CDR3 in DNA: TGCGCCAGCAGCCCCCAGCCTGGTCGAGGCGGGTATACGCAGTATTTT.

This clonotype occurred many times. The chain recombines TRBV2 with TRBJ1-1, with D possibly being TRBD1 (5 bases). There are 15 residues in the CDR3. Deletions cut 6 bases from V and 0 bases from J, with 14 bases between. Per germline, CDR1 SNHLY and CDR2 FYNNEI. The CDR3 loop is CASRVSGGMNTEAFF. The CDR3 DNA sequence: TGTGCCAGCAGAGTATCGGGGGGGATGAACACTGAAGCTTTCTTT.

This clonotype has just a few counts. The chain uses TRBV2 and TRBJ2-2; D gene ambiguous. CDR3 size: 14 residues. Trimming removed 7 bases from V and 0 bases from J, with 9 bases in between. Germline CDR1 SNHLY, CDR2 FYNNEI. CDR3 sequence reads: CASKLRSNTGELFF. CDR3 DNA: TGTGCCAGCAAGTTGCGGTCGAACACCGGGGAGCTGTTTTTT.

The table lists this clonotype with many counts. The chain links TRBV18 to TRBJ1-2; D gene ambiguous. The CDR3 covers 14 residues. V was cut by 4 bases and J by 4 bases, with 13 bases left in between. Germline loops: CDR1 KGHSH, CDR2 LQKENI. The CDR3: CASSQDVSIYGYTF. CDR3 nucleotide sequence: TGTGCCAGCTCACAGGACGTATCTATCTATGGCTACACCTTC.

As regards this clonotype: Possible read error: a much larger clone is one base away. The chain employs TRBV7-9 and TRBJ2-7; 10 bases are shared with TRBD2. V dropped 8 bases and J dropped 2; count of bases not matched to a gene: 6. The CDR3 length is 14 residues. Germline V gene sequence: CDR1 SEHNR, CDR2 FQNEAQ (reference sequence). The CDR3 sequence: CASGWTSGPYEQYF. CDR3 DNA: TGTGCCAGCGGTTGGACTAGCGGCCCCTACGAGCAGTACTTC.

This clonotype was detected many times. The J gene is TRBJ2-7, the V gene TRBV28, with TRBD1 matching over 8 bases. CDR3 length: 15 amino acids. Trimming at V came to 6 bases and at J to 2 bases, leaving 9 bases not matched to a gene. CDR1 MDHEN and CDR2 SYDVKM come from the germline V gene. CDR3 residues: CASRLTGTGPYEQYF. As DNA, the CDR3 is TGTGCCAGCAGACTAACCGGGACAGGCCCCTACGAGCAGTACTTC.

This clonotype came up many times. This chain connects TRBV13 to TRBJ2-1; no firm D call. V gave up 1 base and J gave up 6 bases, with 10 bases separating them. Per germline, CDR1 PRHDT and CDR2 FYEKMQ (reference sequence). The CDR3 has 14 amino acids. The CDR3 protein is CASSLVIAPNEQFF. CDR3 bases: TGTGCCAGCAGCTTAGTGATAGCACCCAATGAGCAGTTCTTC.

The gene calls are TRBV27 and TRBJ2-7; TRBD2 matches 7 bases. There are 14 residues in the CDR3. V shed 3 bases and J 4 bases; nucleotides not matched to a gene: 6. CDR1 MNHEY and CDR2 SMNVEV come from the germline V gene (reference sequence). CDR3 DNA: TGTGCCAGCAGTTTGGGGGGGGAGTTTTACGAGCAGTACTTC. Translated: CASSLGGEFYEQYF.